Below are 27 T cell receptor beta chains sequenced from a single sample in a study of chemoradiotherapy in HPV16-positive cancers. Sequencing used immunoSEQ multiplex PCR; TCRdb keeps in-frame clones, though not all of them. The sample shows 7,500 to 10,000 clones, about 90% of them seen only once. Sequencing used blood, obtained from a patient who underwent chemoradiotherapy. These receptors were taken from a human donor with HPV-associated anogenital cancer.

The CDR3 protein is CASSLYYYEQYF. For the CDR3, the DNA is TGTGCCAGCAGCTTATACTACTACGAGCAGTACTTC. This chain joins TRBV7-9 and TRBJ2-7, with D unresolved. The V end was cut by 2 bases, the J end by 3 bases, with 5 bases between. There are 12 residues in the CDR3. Germline CDR1 is SEHNR and CDR2 is FQNEAQ (reference sequence).

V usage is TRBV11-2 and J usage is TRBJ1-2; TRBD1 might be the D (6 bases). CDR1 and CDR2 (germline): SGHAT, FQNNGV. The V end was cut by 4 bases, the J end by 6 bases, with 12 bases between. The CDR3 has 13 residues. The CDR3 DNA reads TGTGCCAGCAGCTCCGACAGGAGAAATGGCTACACCTTC. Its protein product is CASSSDRRNGYTF. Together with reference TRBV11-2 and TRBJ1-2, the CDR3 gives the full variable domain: EAGVAQSPRYKIIEKRQSVAFWCNPISGHATLYWYQQILGQGPKLLIQFQNNGVVDDSQLPKDRFSAERLKGVDSTLKIQPAKLEDSAVYLCASSSDRRNGYTFGSGTRLTVV.

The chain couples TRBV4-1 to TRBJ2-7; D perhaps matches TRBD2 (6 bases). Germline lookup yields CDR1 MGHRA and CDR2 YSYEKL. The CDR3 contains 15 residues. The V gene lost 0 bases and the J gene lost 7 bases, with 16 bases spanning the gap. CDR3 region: CASSQDRRGILEQYF. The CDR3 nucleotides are TGCGCCAGCAGCCAAGATAGACGGGGGATCTTAGAGCAGTACTTC.

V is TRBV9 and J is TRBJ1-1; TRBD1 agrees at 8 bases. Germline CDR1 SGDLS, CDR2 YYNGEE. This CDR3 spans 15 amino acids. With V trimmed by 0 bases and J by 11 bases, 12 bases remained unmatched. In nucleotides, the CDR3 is TGTGCCAGCAGCGTAGGATGGCAGGGGGCGTATACGGCTTTCTTT. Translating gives CASSVGWQGAYTAFF.

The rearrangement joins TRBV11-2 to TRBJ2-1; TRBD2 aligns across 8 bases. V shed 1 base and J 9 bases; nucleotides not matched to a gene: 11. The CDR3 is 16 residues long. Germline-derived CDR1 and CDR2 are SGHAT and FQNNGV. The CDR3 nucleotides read TGTGCCAGCAGCTTAGGGGTCGGGGGGGCACGAGGTGAGCAGTTCTTC. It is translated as CASSLGVGGARGEQFF.

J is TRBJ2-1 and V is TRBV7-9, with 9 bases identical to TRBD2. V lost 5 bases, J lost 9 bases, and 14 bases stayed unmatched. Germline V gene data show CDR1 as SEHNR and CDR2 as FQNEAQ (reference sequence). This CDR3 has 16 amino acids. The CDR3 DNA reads TGTGCCAGCAGCGGCAGTTCGGGACTAGCTATTGGTGAGCAGTTCTTC. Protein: CASSGSSGLAIGEQFF.

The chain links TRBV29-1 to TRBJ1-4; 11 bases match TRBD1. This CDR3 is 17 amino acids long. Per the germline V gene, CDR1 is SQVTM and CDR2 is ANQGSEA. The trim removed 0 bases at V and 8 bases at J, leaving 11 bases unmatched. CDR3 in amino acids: CSVEEQDIGTGGEKLFF. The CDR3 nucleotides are TGCAGCGTTGAAGAGCAGGACATAGGGACAGGGGGGGAAAAACTGTTTTTT.

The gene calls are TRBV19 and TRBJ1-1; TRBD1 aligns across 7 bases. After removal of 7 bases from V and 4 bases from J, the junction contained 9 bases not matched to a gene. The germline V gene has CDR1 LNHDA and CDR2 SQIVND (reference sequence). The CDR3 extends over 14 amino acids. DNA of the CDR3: TGTGCCAGTACCCACAGGGGAGAGGGCACTGAAGCTTTCTTT. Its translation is CASTHRGEGTEAFF. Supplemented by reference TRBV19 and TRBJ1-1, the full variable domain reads DGGITQSPKYLFRKEGQNVTLSCEQNLNHDAMYWYRQDPGQGLRLIYYSQIVNDFQKGDIAEGYSVSREKKESFPLTVTSAQKNPTAFYLCASTHRGEGTEAFFGQGTRLTVV.

CDR3 residues: CALLGQDGTYEQYF. Written as DNA, the CDR3 is TGTGCCCTTCTCGGACAGGATGGGACCTACGAGCAGTACTTC. The V and J genes are TRBV30 and TRBJ2-7; TRBD1 matches at 7 bases. Germline assignment: CDR1 GTSNPN and CDR2 SVGIG (reference sequence). The CDR3 runs to 14 residues. V trimming: 8 bases; J trimming: 2 bases; junction bases outside the gene matches: 12. Filled out from reference TRBV30 and TRBJ2-7, the complete variable domain reads SQTIHQWPATLVQPVGSPLSLECTVEGTSNPNLYWYRQAAGRGLQLLFYSVGIGQISSEVPQNLSASRPQDRQFILSSKKLLLSDSGFYLCALLGQDGTYEQYFGPGTRLTVT.

The CDR3 DNA reads TGTGCCTGGAGTTTGGGACCGGAATACGAGCAGTACTTC. It is translated as CAWSLGPEYEQYF. The chain recombines TRBV30 with TRBJ2-5, with D possibly called TRBD1 or TRBD2 (5 bases each). Near its end, the DNA agrees better with TRBJ2-7, so the J call may be wrong. The CDR3 runs to 13 residues. CDR1 GTSNPN and CDR2 SVGIG come from the germline V gene (reference sequence).

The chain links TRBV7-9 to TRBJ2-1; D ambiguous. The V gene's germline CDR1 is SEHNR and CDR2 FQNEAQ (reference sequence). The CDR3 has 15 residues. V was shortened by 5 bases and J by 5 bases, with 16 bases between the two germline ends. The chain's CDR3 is CASSLPFSANNEQFF. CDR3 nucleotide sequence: TGTGCCAGCAGCCTCCCCTTCAGCGCCAACAATGAGCAGTTCTTC. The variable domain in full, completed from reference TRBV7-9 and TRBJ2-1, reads DTGVSQNPRHKITKRGQNVTFRCDPISEHNRLYWYRQTLGQGPEFLTYFQNEAQLEKSRLLSDRFSAERPKGSFSTLEIQRTEQGDSAMYLCASSLPFSANNEQFFGPGTRLTVL.

CDR3 DNA sequence: TGTGCCAGCAGCTTAGCTGAGGGAATGAACACTGAAGCTTTCTTT. Translated: CASSLAEGMNTEAFF. The chain links TRBV9 to TRBJ1-1; D remains unclear. V was shortened by 4 bases and J by 0 bases, with 13 bases between the two germline ends. The CDR3 totals 15 residues. Looked up from germline, CDR1 is SGDLS and CDR2 is YYNGEE.

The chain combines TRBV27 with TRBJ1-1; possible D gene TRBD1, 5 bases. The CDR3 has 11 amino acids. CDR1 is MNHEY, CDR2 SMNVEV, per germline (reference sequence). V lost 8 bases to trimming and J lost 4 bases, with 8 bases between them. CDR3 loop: CASAGATEAFF. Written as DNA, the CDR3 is TGTGCCAGCGCCGGGGCCACTGAAGCTTTCTTT.

The CDR3 sequence is CASSRSGTGIGGYTF. DNA for the CDR3: TGTGCCAGCAGCCGGTCTGGGACAGGGATCGGTGGCTACACCTTC. The chain employs TRBV7-9 and TRBJ1-2, with 9 bases aligning to TRBD1. J lost 7 bases, V lost 5 bases, and 11 bases had no gene match. This CDR3 has 15 amino acids. Per the germline V gene, CDR1 is SEHNR and CDR2 is FQNEAQ (reference sequence).

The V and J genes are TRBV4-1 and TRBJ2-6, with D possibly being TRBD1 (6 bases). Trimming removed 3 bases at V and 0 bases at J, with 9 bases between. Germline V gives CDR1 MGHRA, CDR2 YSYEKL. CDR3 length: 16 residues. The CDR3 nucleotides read TGCGCCAGCAGCCAGACAGGCTTCTCTGGGGCCAACGTCCTGACTTTC. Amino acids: CASSQTGFSGANVLTF.

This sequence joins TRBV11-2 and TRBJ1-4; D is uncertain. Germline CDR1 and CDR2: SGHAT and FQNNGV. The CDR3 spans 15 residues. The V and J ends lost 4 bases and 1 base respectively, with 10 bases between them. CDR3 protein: CASSSGMVTNEKLFF. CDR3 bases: TGTGCCAGCAGCTCCGGAATGGTAACTAATGAAAAACTGTTTTTT.

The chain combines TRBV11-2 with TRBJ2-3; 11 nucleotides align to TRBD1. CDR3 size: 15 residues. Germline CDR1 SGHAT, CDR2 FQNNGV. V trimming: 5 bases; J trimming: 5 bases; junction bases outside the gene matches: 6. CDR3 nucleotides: TGTGCCAGCAGCATAGGACAGGGGGCGATAGATACGCAGTATTTT. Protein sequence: CASSIGQGAIDTQYF.

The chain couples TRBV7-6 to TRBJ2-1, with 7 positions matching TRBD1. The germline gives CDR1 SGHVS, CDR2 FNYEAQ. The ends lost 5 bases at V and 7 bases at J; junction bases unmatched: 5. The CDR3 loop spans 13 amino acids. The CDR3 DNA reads TGTGCCAGCAGCCCGACAGGGAAGAATGAGCAGTTCTTC. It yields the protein CASSPTGKNEQFF.

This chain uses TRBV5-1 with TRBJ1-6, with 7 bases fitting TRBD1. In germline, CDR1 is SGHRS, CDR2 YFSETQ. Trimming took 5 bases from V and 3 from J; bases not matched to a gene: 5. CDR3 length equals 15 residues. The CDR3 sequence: CASRIGDSYNSPLHF. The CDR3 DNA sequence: TGCGCCAGCAGAATCGGGGACAGCTATAATTCACCCCTCCACTTT.

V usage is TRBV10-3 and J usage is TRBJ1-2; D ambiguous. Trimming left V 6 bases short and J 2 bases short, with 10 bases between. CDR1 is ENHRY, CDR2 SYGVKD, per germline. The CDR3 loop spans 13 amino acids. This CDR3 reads CAIRPELNYGYTF. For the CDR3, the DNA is TGTGCCATCAGGCCAGAACTCAACTATGGCTACACCTTC.

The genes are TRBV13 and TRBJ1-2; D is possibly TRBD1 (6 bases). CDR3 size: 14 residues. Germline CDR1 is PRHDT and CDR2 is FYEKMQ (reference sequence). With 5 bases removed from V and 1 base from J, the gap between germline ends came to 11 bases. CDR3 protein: CASSGGGGNYGYTF. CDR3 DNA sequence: TGTGCCAGCAGCGGAGGGGGGGGTAACTATGGCTACACCTTC.

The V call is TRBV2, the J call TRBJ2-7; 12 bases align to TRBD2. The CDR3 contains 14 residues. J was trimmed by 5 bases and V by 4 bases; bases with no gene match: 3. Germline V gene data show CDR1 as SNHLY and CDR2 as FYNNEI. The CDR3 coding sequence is TGTGCCAGCAGTGCTAGCGGGGGGGCCCACGAGCAGTACTTC. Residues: CASSASGGAHEQYF. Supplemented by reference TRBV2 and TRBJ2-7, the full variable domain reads EPEVTQTPSHQVTQMGQEVILRCVPISNHLYFYWYRQILGQKVEFLVSFYNNEISEKSEIFDDQFSVERPDGSNFTLKIRSTKLEDSAMYFCASSASGGAHEQYFGPGTRLTVT.

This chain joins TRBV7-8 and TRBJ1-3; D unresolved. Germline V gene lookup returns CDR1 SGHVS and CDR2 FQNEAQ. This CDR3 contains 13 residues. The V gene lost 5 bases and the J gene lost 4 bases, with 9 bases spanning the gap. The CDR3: CASSPQQGNTIYF. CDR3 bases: TGTGCCAGCAGCCCACAGCAGGGAAACACCATATATTTT. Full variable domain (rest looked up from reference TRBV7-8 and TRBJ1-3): GAGVSQSPRYKVAKRGQDVALRCDPISGHVSLFWYQQALGQGPEFLTYFQNEAQLDKSGLPSDRFFAERPEGSVSTLKIQRTQQEDSAVYLCASSPQQGNTIYFGEGSWLTVV.

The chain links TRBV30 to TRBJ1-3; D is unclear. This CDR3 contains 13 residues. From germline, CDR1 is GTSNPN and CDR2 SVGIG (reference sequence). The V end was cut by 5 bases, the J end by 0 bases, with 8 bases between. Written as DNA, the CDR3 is TGTGCCTGGTTGGCATACTCTGGAAACACCATATATTTT. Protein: CAWLAYSGNTIYF.

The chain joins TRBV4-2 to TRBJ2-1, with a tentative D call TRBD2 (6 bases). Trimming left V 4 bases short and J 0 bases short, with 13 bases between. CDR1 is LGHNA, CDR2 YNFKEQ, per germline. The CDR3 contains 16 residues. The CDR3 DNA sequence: TGTGCCAGCAGCCCGAAGCTCGGGAGCTCCTACAATGAGCAGTTCTTC. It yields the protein CASSPKLGSSYNEQFF.

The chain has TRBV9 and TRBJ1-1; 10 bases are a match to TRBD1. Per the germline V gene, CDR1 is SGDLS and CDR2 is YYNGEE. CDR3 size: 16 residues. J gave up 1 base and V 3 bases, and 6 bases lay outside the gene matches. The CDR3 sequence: CASSAARQGANTEAFF. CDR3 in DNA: TGTGCCAGCAGCGCGGCCCGACAGGGGGCGAACACTGAAGCTTTCTTT.

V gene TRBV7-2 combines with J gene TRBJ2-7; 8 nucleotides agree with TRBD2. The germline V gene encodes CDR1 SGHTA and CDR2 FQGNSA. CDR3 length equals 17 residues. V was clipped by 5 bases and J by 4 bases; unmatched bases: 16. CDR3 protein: CASSQWAYGGAVYEQYF. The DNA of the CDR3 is TGTGCCAGCAGCCAATGGGCGTACGGGGGGGCCGTGTACGAGCAGTACTTC.